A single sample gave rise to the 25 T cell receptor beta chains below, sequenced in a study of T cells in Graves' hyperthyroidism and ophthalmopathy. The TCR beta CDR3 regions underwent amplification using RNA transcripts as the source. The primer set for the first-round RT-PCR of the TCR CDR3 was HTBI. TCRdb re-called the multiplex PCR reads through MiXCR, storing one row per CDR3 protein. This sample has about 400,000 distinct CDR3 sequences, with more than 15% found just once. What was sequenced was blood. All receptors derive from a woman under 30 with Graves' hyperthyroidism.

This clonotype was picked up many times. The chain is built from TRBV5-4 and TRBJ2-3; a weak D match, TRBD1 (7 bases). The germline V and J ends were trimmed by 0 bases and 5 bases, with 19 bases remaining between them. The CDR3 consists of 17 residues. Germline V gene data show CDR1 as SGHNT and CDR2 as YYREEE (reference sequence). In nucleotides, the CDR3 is TGTGCCAGCAGCTTGGGGTGGGGCAGGGGGGATGAAGATACGCAGTATTTT. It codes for CASSLGWGRGDEDTQYF.

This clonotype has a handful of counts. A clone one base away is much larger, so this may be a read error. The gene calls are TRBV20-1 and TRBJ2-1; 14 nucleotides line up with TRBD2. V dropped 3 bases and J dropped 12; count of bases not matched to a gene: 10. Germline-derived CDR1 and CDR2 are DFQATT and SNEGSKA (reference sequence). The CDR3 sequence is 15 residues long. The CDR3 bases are TGCAGTGCTAGTCCGGGACTAGCGGGAGTACGCGGGCAGTTCTTC. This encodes CSASPGLAGVRGQFF.

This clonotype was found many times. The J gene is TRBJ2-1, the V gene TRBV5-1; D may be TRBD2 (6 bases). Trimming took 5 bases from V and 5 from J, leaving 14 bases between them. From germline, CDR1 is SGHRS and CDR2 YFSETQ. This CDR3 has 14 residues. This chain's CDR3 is CASRYYSGDNEQFF. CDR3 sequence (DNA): TGCGCCAGCAGATATTATAGCGGAGACAATGAGCAGTTCTTC.

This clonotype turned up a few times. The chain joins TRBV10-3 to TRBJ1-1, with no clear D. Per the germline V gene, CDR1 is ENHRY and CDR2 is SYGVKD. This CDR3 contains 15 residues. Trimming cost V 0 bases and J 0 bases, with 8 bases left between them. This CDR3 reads CAISESFGVNTEAFF. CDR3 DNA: TGTGCCATCAGTGAGTCATTCGGAGTGAACACTGAAGCTTTCTTT.

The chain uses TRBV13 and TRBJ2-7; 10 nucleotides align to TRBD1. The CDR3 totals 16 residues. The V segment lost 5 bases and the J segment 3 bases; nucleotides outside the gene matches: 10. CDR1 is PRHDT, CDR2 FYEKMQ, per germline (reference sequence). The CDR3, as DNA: TGTGCCAGCAGCGGGCGGGGACAGGGGACTTACTACGAGCAGTACTTC. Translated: CASSGRGQGTYYEQYF.

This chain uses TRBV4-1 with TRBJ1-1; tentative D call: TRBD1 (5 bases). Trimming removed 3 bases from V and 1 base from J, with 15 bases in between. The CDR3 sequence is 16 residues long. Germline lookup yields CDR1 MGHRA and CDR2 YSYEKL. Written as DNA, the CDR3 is TGCGCCAGCAGCCAGGGGGGGGTAGTGAGGAACACTGAAGCTTTCTTT. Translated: CASSQGGVVRNTEAFF.

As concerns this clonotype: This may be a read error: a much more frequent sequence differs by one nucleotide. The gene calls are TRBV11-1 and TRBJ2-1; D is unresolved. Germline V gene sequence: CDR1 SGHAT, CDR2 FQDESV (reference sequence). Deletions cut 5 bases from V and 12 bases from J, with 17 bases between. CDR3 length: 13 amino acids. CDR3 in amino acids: CASSRRTAGGQFF. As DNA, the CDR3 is TGTGCCAGCAGCCGTAGGACCGCCGGTGGGCAGTTCTTC.

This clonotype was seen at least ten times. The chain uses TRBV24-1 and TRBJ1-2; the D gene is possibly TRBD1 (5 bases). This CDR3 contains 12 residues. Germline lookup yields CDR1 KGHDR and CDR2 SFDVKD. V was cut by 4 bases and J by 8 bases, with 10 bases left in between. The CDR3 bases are TGTGCCACCAGTGACCCAGGGAGCGGCTACACCTTC. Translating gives CATSDPGSGYTF.

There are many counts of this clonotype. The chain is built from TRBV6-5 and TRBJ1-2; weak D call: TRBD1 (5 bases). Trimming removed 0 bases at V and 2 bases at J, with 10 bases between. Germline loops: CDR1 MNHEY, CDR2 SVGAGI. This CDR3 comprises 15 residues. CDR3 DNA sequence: TGTGCCAGCAGTTACTCGGGGGTGGGGAACTATGGCTACACCTTC. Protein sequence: CASSYSGVGNYGYTF.

The CDR3 protein is CASSPLDRAETQYF. In DNA form, the CDR3 reads TGTGCCAGCTCACCACTGGACAGGGCGGAGACCCAGTACTTC. This rearrangement joins TRBV18 to TRBJ2-5, with 8 positions matching TRBD1. The CDR3 has 14 residues. From germline, CDR1 is KGHSH and CDR2 LQKENI. V dropped 1 base and J dropped 5; count of bases not matched to a gene: 3.

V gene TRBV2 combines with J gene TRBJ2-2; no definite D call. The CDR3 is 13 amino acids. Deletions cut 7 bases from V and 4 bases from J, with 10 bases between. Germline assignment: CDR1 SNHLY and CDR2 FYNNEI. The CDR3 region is CASKVAPTGELFF. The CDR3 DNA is TGTGCCAGCAAGGTGGCTCCCACCGGGGAGCTGTTTTTT.

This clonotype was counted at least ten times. CDR3 in amino acids: CAMSGDNEQFF. As DNA, the CDR3 is TGTGCCATGTCCGGGGACAATGAGCAGTTCTTC. This chain links TRBV10-3 with TRBJ2-1; D is possibly TRBD2 (5 bases). CDR3 length: 11 amino acids. Between the trimmed V and J ends, which lost 9 bases and 5 bases, there was a span of 8 bases. Germline V gene lookup returns CDR1 ENHRY and CDR2 SYGVKD.

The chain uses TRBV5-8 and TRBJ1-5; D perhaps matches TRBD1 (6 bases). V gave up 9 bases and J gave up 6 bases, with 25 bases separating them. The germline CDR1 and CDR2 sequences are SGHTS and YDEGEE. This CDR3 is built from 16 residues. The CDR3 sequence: CANCGQGSVFFQPQHF. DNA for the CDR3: TGTGCCAACTGTGGGCAGGGGAGTGTGTTTTTTCAGCCCCAGCATTTT.

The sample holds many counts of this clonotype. The CDR3 is CASSFTTASNEKLFF. CDR3 sequence (DNA): TGTGCCAGCAGTTTCACGACAGCTTCAAATGAAAAACTGTTTTTT. V is TRBV27 and J is TRBJ1-4, with D maybe TRBD1 (5 bases). The ends were cut back, 3 bases at V and 5 bases at J, with 13 bases in the middle. CDR1 is MNHEY and CDR2 is SMNVEV in the germline V gene (reference sequence). This CDR3 is built from 15 residues.

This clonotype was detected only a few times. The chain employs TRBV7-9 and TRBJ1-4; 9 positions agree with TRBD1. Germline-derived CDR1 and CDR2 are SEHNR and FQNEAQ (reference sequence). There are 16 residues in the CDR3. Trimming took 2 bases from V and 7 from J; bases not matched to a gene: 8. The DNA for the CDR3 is TGTGCCAGCAGCTTAAATGGACAGGGGCTTGGTGAAAAACTGTTTTTT. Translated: CASSLNGQGLGEKLFF.

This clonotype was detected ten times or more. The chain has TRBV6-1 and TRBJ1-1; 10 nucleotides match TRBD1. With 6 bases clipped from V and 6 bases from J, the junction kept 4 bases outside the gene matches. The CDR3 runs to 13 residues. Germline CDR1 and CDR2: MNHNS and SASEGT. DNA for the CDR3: TGTGCCAGCAGCCACGGACAGGGGGCTGAAGCTTTCTTT. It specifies CASSHGQGAEAFF.

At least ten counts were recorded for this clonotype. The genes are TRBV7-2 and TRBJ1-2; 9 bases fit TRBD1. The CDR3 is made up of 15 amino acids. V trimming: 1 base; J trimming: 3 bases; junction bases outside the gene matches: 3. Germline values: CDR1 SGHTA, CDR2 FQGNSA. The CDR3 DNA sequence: TGTGCCAGCAGCTTAGAAGGACAGGGGCACTATGGCTACACCTTC. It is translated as CASSLEGQGHYGYTF.

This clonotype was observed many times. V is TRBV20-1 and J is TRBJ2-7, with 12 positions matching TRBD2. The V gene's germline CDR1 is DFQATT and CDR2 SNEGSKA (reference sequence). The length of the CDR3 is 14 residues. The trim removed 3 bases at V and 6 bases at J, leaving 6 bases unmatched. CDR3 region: CSASSSGRGVEQYF. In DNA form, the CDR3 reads TGCAGTGCTAGTTCTAGCGGGAGGGGGGTCGAGCAGTACTTC.

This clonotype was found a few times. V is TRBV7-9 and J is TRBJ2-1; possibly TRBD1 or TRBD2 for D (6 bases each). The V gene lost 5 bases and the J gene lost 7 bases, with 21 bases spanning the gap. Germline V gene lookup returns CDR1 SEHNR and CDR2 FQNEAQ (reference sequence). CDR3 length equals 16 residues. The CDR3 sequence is CASSPSRGGPGNEQFF. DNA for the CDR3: TGTGCCAGCAGCCCCTCTCGAGGGGGGCCGGGGAATGAGCAGTTCTTC.

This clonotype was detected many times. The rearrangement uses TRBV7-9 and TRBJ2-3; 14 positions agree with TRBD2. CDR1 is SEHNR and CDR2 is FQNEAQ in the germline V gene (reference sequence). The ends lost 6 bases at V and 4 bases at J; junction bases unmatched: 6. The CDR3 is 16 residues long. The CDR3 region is CASRRGTSGSSDTQYF. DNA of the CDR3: TGTGCCAGCAGGAGGGGGACTAGCGGGAGTTCAGATACGCAGTATTTT.

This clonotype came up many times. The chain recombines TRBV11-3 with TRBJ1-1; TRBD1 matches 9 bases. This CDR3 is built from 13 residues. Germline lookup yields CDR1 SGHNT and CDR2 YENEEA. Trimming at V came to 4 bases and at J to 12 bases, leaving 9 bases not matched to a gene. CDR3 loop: CASSSRTGERSFF. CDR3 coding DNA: TGTGCCAGCAGCTCCCGGACAGGGGAGAGATCTTTCTTT.

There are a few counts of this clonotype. The CDR3 loop is CSARDWSEGTGELFF. In DNA, the CDR3 is TGCAGTGCTAGAGATTGGTCCGAGGGCACCGGGGAGCTGTTTTTT. The rearrangement uses TRBV20-1 and TRBJ2-2; D might be TRBD2 (5 bases). V was pared by 0 bases and J by 4 bases, with 12 bases between. The CDR3 totals 15 residues. Looked up from germline, CDR1 is DFQATT and CDR2 is SNEGSKA (reference sequence).

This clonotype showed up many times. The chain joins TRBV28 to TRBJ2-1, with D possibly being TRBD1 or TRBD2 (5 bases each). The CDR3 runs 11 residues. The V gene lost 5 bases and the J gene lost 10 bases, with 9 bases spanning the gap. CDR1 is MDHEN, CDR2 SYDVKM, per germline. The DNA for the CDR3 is TGTGCCAGCAGTGGGGGTTACGAGCAGTTCTTC. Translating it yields CASSGGYEQFF.

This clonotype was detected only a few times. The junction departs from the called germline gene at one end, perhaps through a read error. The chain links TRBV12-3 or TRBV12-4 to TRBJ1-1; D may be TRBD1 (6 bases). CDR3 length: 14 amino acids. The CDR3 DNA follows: TGTGCCAGCAGTTTCTCCACAGGGAACGCTGAAGCTTTCTTT. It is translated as CASSFSTGNAEAFF.

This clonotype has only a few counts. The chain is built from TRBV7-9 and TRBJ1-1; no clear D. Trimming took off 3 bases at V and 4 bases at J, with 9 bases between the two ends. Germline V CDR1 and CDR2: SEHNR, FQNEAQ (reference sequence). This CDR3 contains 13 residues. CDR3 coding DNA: TGTGCCAGCAGCTTGGAGGAAAGCACTGAAGCTTTCTTT. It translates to CASSLEESTEAFF.